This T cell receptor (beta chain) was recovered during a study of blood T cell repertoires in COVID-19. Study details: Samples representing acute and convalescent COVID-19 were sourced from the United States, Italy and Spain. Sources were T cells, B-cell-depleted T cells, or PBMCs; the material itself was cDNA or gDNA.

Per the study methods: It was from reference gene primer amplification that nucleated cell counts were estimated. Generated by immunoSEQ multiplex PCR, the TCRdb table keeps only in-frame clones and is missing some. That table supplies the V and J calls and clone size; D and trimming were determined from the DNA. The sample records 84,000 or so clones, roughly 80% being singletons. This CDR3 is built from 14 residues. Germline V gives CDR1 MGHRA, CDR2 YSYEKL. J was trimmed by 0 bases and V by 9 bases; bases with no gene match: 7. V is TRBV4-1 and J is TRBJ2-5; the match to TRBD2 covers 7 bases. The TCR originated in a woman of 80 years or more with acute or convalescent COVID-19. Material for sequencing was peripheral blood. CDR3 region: CASGGGINQETQYF. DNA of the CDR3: TGCGCCAGTGGGGGGGGGATCAACCAAGAGACCCAGTACTTC.